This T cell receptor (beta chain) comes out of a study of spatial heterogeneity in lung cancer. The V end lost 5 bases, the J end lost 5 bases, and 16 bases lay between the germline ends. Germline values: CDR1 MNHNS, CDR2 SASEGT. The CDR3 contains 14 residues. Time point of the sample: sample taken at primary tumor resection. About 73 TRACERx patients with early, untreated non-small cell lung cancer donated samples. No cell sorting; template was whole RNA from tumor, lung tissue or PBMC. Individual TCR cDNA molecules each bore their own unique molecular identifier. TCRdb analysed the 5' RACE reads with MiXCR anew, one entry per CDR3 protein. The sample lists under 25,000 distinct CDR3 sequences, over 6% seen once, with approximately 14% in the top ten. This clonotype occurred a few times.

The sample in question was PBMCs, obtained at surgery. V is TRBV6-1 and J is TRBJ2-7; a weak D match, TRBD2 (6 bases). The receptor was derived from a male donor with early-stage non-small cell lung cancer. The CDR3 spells CASSFSTGGDEQYV. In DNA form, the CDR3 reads TGTGCCAGCAGTTTCTCGACCGGGGGAGACGAGCAGTACGTC.